One T cell receptor (beta chain) is described in this entry. TCRdb's table, derived via immunoSEQ multiplex PCR, lists solely in-frame clones and lacks some. The table shows approximately 1.5 million clones, with just under 99% occurring only once. These data originate in a study of shared clonotypes between healthy human individuals. On the study more broadly: Donors, aged 18 to 49, were a couple of women and a few men.

V lost 0 bases and J lost 6, with 9 bases in between. CDR3 length: 13 residues. Germline lookup yields CDR1 MNHEY and CDR2 SVGAGI. The sequencing sample was made of naive CD4+ T cells sorted from blood. The sample's subset: CD45RA+ positively selected. The J gene is TRBJ2-7, the V gene TRBV6-5; D is undetermined. The TCR was taken from a man aged 30-40 years in good health. The CDR3 DNA follows: TGTGCCAGCAGTTACTCGACCAGGAGCGAGCAGTACTTC. Residues: CASSYSTRSEQYF.